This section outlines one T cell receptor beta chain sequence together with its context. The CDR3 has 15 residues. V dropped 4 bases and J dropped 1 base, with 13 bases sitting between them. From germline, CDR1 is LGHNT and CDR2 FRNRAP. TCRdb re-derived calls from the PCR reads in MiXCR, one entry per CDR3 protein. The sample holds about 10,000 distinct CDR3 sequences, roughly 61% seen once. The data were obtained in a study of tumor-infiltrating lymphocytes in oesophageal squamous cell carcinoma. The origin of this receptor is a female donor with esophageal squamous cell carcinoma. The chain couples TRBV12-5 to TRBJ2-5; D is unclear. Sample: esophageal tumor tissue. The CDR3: CASGSIRGSQETQYF. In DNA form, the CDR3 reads TGTGCTAGTGGTTCGATCAGAGGCAGCCAAGAGACCCAGTACTTC.